The rows below give T cell receptor beta chains drawn from one sample of a study of Ad26.COV2.S vaccination and SARS-CoV-2 variants. Generated by immunoSEQ multiplex PCR, the TCRdb table keeps only in-frame clones and is missing some. Seen here are 500,000 or so clones, around nine tenths observed once, and the top ten hold around 13%. The sequenced sample was peripheral blood, obtained in a trial of Ad26.COV2.S vaccine versus placebo. These receptor sequences come from a person between 18 and 59 years old who received the Ad26.COV2.S COVID-19 vaccine or a placebo. The CDR3 runs from the conserved cysteine through the conserved F or W. D genes are given only for firm matches. Size tells how often a clone was seen (once, few, many) or the class of an expanded clone, and some rows leave it out.

>NA|TRBJ2-7|NA|TRBV7-2
CASSSDVWREQYF
TGTGCCAGCAGCTCAGACGTTTGGAGGGAGCAGTACTTC
>NA|TRBJ1-1|NA|TRBV5-6
CASSAKQQLYTEAFF
TGTGCCAGCAGCGCCAAACAGCAGCTTTACACTGAAGCTTTCTTT
>NA|TRBJ2-2|NA|TRBV28
CASSPRLRTGELFF
TGTGCCAGCAGTCCCCGTTTGAGAACCGGGGAGCTGTTTTTT
>NA|TRBJ2-2|NA|TRBV7-8
CASSPHGYANTGELFF
TGTGCCAGCAGCCCCCATGGCTACGCGAACACCGGGGAGCTGTTTTTT
>once|TRBJ2-5|NA|TRBV7-2
CASSIRTKLIQETQYF
TGTGCCAGCAGCATACGGACTAAGCTAATCCAAGAGACCCAGTACTTC
>NA|TRBJ1-2|NA|TRBV7-6
CASSLVPGPNYGYTF
TGTGCCAGCAGCTTGGTCCCAGGGCCTAACTATGGCTACACCTTC
>NA|TRBJ1-4|TRBD1|TRBV29-1
CSAGTGGEKLFF
TGCAGCGCTGGGACAGGAGGAGAAAAACTGTTTTTT
>NA|TRBJ1-4|TRBD1|TRBV27
CASSLGGNNEKLFF
TGTGCCAGCAGCCTAGGGGGCAATAATGAAAAACTGTTTTTT
>NA|TRBJ2-3|TRBD1|TRBV27
CASSLAATGQVATGF
TGTGCCAGCAGTCTTGCCGCAACCGGACAGGTTGCCACCGGTTTT
>NA|TRBJ2-5|TRBD2|TRBV5-1
CASSFGRETTQETQYF
TGCGCCAGCAGCTTTGGGCGGGAGACCACCCAAGAGACCCAGTACTTC
>NA|TRBJ1-3|TRBD1|TRBV11-2
CASSLGVRGQGGNTIYF
TGTGCCAGCAGCTTAGGAGTTCGAGGACAGGGCGGAAACACCATATATTTT
>NA|TRBJ2-5|TRBD2|TRBV5-4
CASSLIAGVGETQYF
TGTGCCAGCAGCCTTATAGCGGGAGTTGGTGAGACCCAGTACTTC
>NA|TRBJ2-7|TRBD2|TRBV6-5
CASSYRLAVPYEQYF
TGTGCCAGCAGTTACAGACTAGCGGTCCCCTACGAGCAGTACTTC
>few|TRBJ1-4|TRBD1|TRBV4-2
CASSQAGGVGEKLFF
TGTGCCAGCAGCCAAGCAGGGGGTGTTGGTGAAAAACTGTTTTTT
>NA|TRBJ2-7|NA|TRBV5-4
CASTSTGDSYEQYF
TGTGCCAGCACCAGCACGGGGGACTCCTACGAGCAGTACTTC
>NA|TRBJ2-1|TRBD2|TRBV19
CASSIVGLAGNEQFF
TGTGCCAGTAGTATAGTCGGACTAGCGGGCAATGAGCAGTTCTTC
>NA|TRBJ1-5|NA|TRBV27
CASSLQGSNQPQHF
TGTGCCAGCAGTTTACAGGGGAGCAATCAGCCCCAGCATTTT
>NA|TRBJ2-2|NA|TRBV24-1
CATTSATGELFF
TGTGCCACCACCTCTGCCACCGGGGAGCTGTTTTTT
>NA|TRBJ1-2|TRBD1|TRBV24-1
CATSDPTGDYGYTF
TGTGCCACCAGTGATCCGACAGGGGACTATGGCTACACCTTC
>once|TRBJ2-7|TRBD1|TRBV7-2
CASSPTGVEQYF
TGTGCCAGCAGCCCGACAGGGGTCGAGCAGTACTTC
>NA|TRBJ2-5|TRBD2|TRBV5-6
CASSRRTSGEETQYF
TGTGCCAGCAGCCGCCGGACTAGCGGGGAAGAGACCCAGTACTTC
>NA|TRBJ2-5|NA|TRBV7-9
CASSLRETSEETQYF
TGTGCCAGCAGCTTAAGAGAAACGAGCGAAGAGACCCAGTACTTC
>few|TRBJ2-2|NA|TRBV9
CASSVGGPTGELFF
TGTGCCAGCAGCGTAGGTGGGCCTACCGGGGAGCTGTTTTTT
>NA|TRBJ2-1|TRBD2|TRBV14
CASSAPENSGRAEEQFF
TGTGCCAGCAGCGCCCCTGAGAATAGCGGGAGGGCTGAGGAGCAGTTCTTC
>NA|TRBJ2-7|TRBD1|TRBV5-6
CASSIPGQGSYEQYF
TGTGCCAGCAGCATCCCGGGACAGGGTTCCTACGAGCAGTACTTC
>NA|TRBJ2-5|NA|TRBV30
CAWSKPGEETQYF
TGTGCCTGGAGTAAGCCGGGTGAAGAGACCCAGTACTTC
>NA|TRBJ2-2|NA|TRBV19
CAAERGSTGELFF
TGTGCCGCAGAAAGGGGAAGCACCGGGGAGCTGTTTTTT
>NA|TRBJ1-2|NA|TRBV28
CASSNSRRDPYGYTF
TGTGCCAGCAGCAACTCACGCAGGGATCCCTATGGCTACACCTTC
>NA|TRBJ1-1|NA|TRBV6-5
CASSLQGPYTEAFF
TGTGCCAGCAGTCTACAGGGTCCTTACACTGAAGCTTTCTTT
>NA|TRBJ1-1|NA|TRBV21-1
CASRTGVAEAFF
TGTGCCAGCAGGACAGGGGTGGCTGAAGCTTTCTTT
>NA|TRBJ1-1|NA|TRBV5-1
CASSLGSRTENTEAFF
TGCGCCAGCAGCTTGGGTTCTCGGACAGAGAACACTGAAGCTTTCTTT
>NA|TRBJ1-6|NA|TRBV3-1/TRBV3-2
CASRAGENSPLHF
TGTGCCAGCAGGGCAGGGGAGAATTCACCCCTCCACTTT
>NA|TRBJ2-7|NA|TRBV6-2/TRBV6-3
CASSPGAHEQYF
TGTGCCAGCAGTCCCGGGGCTCACGAGCAGTACTTC
>NA|TRBJ2-1|NA|TRBV30
CAWSWGRGNEQFF
TGTGCCTGGAGTTGGGGGAGGGGGAATGAGCAGTTCTTC
>NA|TRBJ2-7|NA|TRBV6-5
CASNKESGEQYF
TGTGCCAGCAATAAAGAGTCGGGCGAGCAGTACTTC
>NA|TRBJ1-3|TRBD1|TRBV9
CARSPLGQGHPGNTIYF
TGTGCCAGATCACCCTTGGGACAGGGCCATCCTGGAAACACCATATATTTT
>NA|TRBJ2-1|TRBD2|TRBV19
CASSTPGGTYNEQFF
TGTGCCAGTAGTACTCCGGGAGGAACCTACAATGAGCAGTTCTTC
>once|TRBJ1-1|NA|TRBV30
CAWRLNTEAFF
TGTGCCTGGAGGCTGAACACTGAAGCTTTCTTT
>NA|TRBJ2-5|TRBD2|TRBV28
CASSAPGGAGVETQYF
TGTGCCAGCAGTGCCCCGGGGGGTGCGGGAGTGGAGACCCAGTACTTC
>few|TRBJ1-2|NA|TRBV7-9
CASSLVGRYGYTF
TGTGCCAGCAGCTTAGTTGGCCGTTATGGCTACACCTTC
>NA|TRBJ1-1|TRBD1|TRBV11-3
CASSLYRGKRNTEAFF
TGTGCCAGCAGCTTGTACAGGGGGAAGAGGAACACTGAAGCTTTCTTT
>NA|TRBJ1-1|TRBD1|TRBV4-3
CASSQIGQANTEAFF
TGCGCCAGCAGCCAGATAGGACAGGCGAACACTGAAGCTTTCTTT
>NA|TRBJ1-2|NA|TRBV5-1
CASSPSGGLQGYTF
TGCGCCAGCAGCCCGAGCGGGGGGCTGCAGGGCTACACCTTC
>NA|TRBJ2-1|TRBD2|TRBV7-2
CASEGGAGGTSEQFF
TGTGCCAGCGAGGGGGGAGCGGGAGGCACTTCTGAGCAGTTCTTC
>NA|TRBJ1-2|NA|TRBV18
CASSLTAVQSGYTF
TGTGCCAGCTCCCTTACGGCGGTCCAGTCTGGCTACACCTTC
>NA|TRBJ1-6|NA|TRBV2
CASTRDPGPNSPLHF
TGTGCCAGCACCCGAGACCCAGGGCCTAATTCACCCCTCCACTTT
>NA|TRBJ1-2|TRBD1|TRBV28
CASGLDRGDYGYTF
TGTGCCAGCGGGCTGGACAGGGGTGACTATGGCTACACCTTC
>few|TRBJ2-4|NA|TRBV29-1
CSVGLANSIQYF
TGCAGCGTTGGCCTCGCAAATAGCATTCAGTACTTC
>NA|TRBJ1-1|TRBD1|TRBV30
CAWMRGPGTTTEAFF
TGTGCCTGGATGAGGGGGCCAGGGACGACCACTGAAGCTTTCTTT
>NA|TRBJ1-3|NA|TRBV9
CASSSGAGNTIYF
TGTGCCAGCAGTTCGGGGGCAGGAAACACCATATATTTT
>NA|TRBJ2-2|TRBD2|TRBV25-1
CASSRSGTNTGELFF
TGTGCCAGCAGCCGAAGCGGGACGAACACCGGGGAGCTGTTTTTT
>few|TRBJ2-5|TRBD2|TRBV2
CASGGSGSGQETQYF
TGTGCCAGCGGGGGTAGCGGGAGTGGCCAAGAGACCCAGTACTTC
>NA|TRBJ2-4|TRBD1|TRBV18
CASSPGTAGNIQYF
TGTGCCAGCTCACCCGGGACAGCTGGGAACATTCAGTACTTC
>NA|TRBJ2-1|TRBD1|TRBV28
CASLNSGTVRNEQFF
TGTGCCAGCCTTAATTCCGGGACAGTAAGGAATGAGCAGTTCTTC
>NA|TRBJ2-7|NA|TRBV6-5
CASRGPTYEQYF
TGTGCCAGCAGGGGTCCTACCTACGAGCAGTACTTC